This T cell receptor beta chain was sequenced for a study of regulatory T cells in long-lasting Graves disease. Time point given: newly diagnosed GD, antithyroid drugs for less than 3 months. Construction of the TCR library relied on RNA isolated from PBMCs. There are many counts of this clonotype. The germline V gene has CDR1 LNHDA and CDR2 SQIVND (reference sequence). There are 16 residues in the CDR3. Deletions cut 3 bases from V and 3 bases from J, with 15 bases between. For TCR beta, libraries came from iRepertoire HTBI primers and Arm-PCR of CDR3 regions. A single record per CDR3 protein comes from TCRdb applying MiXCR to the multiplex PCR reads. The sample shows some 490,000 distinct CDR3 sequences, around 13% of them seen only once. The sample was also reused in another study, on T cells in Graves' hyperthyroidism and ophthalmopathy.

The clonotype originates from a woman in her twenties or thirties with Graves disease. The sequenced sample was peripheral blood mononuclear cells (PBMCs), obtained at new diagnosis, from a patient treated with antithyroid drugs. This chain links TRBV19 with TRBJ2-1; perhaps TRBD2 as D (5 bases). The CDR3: CASSIPTTDYYNEQFF. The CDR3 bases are TGTGCCAGTAGTATCCCCACCACCGACTACTACAATGAGCAGTTCTTC.